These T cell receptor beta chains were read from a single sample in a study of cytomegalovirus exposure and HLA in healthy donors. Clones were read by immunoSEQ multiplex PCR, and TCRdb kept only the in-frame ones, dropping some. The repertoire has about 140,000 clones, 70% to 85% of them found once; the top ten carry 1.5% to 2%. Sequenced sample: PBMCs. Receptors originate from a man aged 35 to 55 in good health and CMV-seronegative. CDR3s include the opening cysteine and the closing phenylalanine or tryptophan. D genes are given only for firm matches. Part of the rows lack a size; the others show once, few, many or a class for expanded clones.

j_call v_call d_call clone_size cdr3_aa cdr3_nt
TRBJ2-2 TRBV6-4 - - CASRQNANTGELFF TGTGCCAGCCGACAGAACGCGAACACCGGGGAGCTGTTTTTT
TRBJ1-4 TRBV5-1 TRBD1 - CASSATGPEKLFF TGCGCCAGCAGCGCGACAGGGCCTGAAAAACTGTTTTTT
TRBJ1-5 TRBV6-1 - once CASSLQDNSNQPQHF TGTGCCAGCAGTTTACAGGATAATAGCAATCAGCCCCAGCATTTT
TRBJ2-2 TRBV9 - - CASSVTGGELFF TGTGCCAGCAGCGTAACCGGCGGGGAGCTGTTTTTT
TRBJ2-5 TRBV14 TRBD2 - CASSQGYLAVQETQYF TGTGCCAGCAGCCAAGGGTATCTAGCGGTACAAGAGACCCAGTACTTC
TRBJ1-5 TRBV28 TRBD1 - CASLRQGHQPQHF TGTGCCAGCCTGCGACAGGGTCATCAGCCCCAGCATTTT
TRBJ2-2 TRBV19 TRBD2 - CASRWGGEAGELFF TGTGCCAGTAGGTGGGGGGGGGAAGCCGGGGAGCTGTTTTTT
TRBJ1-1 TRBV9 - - CASSVGPTTGTEAFF TGTGCCAGCAGCGTAGGTCCCACCACAGGCACTGAAGCTTTCTTT
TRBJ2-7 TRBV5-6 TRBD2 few CASSLGEGSYEQYF TGTGCCAGCAGCTTGGGGGAGGGTTCCTACGAGCAGTACTTC
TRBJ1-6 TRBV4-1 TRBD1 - CASSHPGQGGIGSPLHF TGCGCCAGCAGCCATCCCGGACAGGGAGGGATAGGTTCACCCCTCCACTTT
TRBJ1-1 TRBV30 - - CAWRPPGTNTEAFF TGTGCCTGGAGACCCCCGGGAACGAACACTGAAGCTTTCTTT
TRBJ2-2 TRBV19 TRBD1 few CASSDRDAGELFF TGTGCCAGTAGTGACAGGGATGCCGGGGAGCTGTTTTTT
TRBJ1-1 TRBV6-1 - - CASSEALRTDTMNTEAFF TGTGCCAGCAGTGAAGCACTTCGGACAGATACCATGAACACTGAAGCTTTCTTT
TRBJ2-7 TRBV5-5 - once CASSLGGRTYEQYF TGTGCCAGCAGCTTGGGTGGCAGAACCTACGAGCAGTACTTC
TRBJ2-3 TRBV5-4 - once CASSPSDILYTDTQYF TGTGCCAGCAGCCCCTCTGACATACTGTACACAGATACGCAGTATTTT
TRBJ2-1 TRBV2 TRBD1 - CASSEWDRGSNEQFF TGTGCCAGCAGTGAGTGGGACAGGGGGAGCAATGAGCAGTTCTTC
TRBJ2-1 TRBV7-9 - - CASSLGGGRYNEQFF TGTGCCAGCAGCTTAGGGGGAGGACGCTACAATGAGCAGTTCTTC
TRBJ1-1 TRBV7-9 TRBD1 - CASSPGDRNLATEAFF TGTGCCAGCAGCCCCGGGGACAGGAACCTCGCCACTGAAGCTTTCTTT
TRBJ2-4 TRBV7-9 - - CASSVPRNIQYF TGTGCCAGCAGCGTTCCCCGAAACATTCAGTACTTC
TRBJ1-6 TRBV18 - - CASSSDSRGSPLHF TGTGCCAGCTCGTCCGATTCTAGGGGTTCACCCCTCCACTTT